Following are 8 T cell receptor beta chains from one sample sequenced in a study of CD8+ T cells in alopecia areata. Reverse transcribed after extraction, RNA yielded cDNA as the sequencing template. The data were produced by immunoSEQ multiplex PCR, yet TCRdb's version contains in-frame clones alone and is incomplete. This table holds 150,000 to 180,000 clones, 50% to 65% found once. Sequences were derived from CD8+ T cells sorted from blood, sampled at week 0. The receptors originated from a human donor with alopecia areata.

The chain is built from TRBV6-6 and TRBJ1-2; TRBD1 is a possible D gene (6 bases). CDR1 and CDR2 from the germline V gene are MNHNY and SVGAGI (reference sequence). Trimming took off 0 bases at V and 4 bases at J, with 12 bases between the two ends. The CDR3 loop spans 15 amino acids. The CDR3 DNA is TGTGCCAGCAGTTACTCCGATTCAGGGGCCTATGGCTACACCTTC. Amino acids: CASSYSDSGAYGYTF.

This clone was seen a handful of times. The chain has TRBV4-3 and TRBJ2-7, with a possible D match to TRBD1 (6 bases). V lost 1 base and J 3 bases, leaving 13 bases between the germline ends. In germline, CDR1 is LGHNA, CDR2 YSLEER. CDR3 length: 15 amino acids. The CDR3 region is CASSQGQGTFYEQYF. The CDR3 DNA reads TGCGCCAGCAGCCAAGGGCAGGGGACATTCTACGAGCAGTACTTC.

This clone was detected only a few times. V usage is TRBV4-1 and J usage is TRBJ1-2, with 9 nucleotides matching TRBD1. Germline trimming cut 1 base from V and 4 bases from J; bases unmatched to any gene: 4. Germline V CDR1 and CDR2: MGHRA, YSYEKL. The length of the CDR3 is 15 residues. CDR3 nucleotide sequence: TGCGCCAGCAGCCAAGGGACAGGGGATCCCTATGGCTACACCTTC. Translation: CASSQGTGDPYGYTF.

The chain links TRBV6-6 to TRBJ1-2, with D tentatively TRBD1 (5 bases). CDR3 length: 11 residues. Trimming took 6 bases from V and 8 from J, leaving 10 bases between them. The germline CDR1 and CDR2 sequences are MNHNY and SVGAGI (reference sequence). CDR3 nucleotides: TGTGCCAGCAGCCCGACAGTAGGCTACACCTTC. Translating it yields CASSPTVGYTF.

The chain carries TRBV2 and TRBJ1-5; no reliable D call. V gave up 6 bases and J gave up 4 bases, with 10 bases separating them. Germline V gene lookup returns CDR1 SNHLY and CDR2 FYNNEI. This CDR3 is 13 amino acids long. As DNA, the CDR3 is TGTGCCAGCAGCATAACAGAGAATCAGCCCCAGCATTTT. Translated, it gives CASSITENQPQHF. Using reference TRBV2 and TRBJ1-5 for the parts outside the CDR3, the full variable domain is EPEVTQTPSHQVTQMGQEVILRCVPISNHLYFYWYRQILGQKVEFLVSFYNNEISEKSEIFDDQFSVERPDGSNFTLKIRSTKLEDSAMYFCASSITENQPQHFGDGTRLSIL.

The V and J genes are TRBV10-3 and TRBJ1-5; TRBD1 matches at 7 bases. The germline V gene encodes CDR1 ENHRY and CDR2 SYGVKD. J was trimmed by 4 bases and V by 3 bases; bases with no gene match: 3. There are 14 residues in the CDR3. The DNA for the CDR3 is TGTGCCATCAGTGAAGGGGGCCAGAATCAGCCCCAGCATTTT. It is translated as CAISEGGQNQPQHF.

This clone was counted a few times. The CDR3 region has the DNA TGCAGCGTTGACGGCAGCAATGAGCAGTTCTTC. It encodes CSVDGSNEQFF. This chain connects TRBV29-1 to TRBJ2-1; D remains ambiguous. This CDR3 comprises 11 residues. The germline V gene has CDR1 SQVTM and CDR2 ANQGSEA. V lost 3 bases and J lost 6, with 6 bases in between.

The table lists this clone with many counts. The chain uses TRBV7-8 and TRBJ1-5; 8 bases match TRBD1. There are 16 residues in the CDR3. The germline CDR1 and CDR2 sequences are SGHVS and FQNEAQ. After removal of 5 bases from V and 2 bases from J, the junction contained 8 bases not matched to a gene. Written as DNA, the CDR3 is TGTGCCAGCAGCCTATCTGGACAGGGTGGCAATCAGCCCCAGCATTTT. This sequence encodes CASSLSGQGGNQPQHF.